This T cell receptor beta chain was captured by sequencing in a study of T cell responses to AZD1222 COVID-19 vaccine. Sequenced by immunoSEQ multiplex PCR; TCRdb stores in-frame clones only, minus some. This table has approximately 220,000 clones, approximately 94% appearing once. Turning to this clone: What it binds is not known.

The study's findings and limits: CD4 TCRs covered the whole spike, strongest at regions 160-218 and 743-854. Baseline seropositivity characterized only a handful of AZD1222 recipients. Repertoire sampling was restricted to post-peak T cell response timepoints. Females made up more of the donors, who were largely white British, and clonal diversity may have come out too low.

This CDR3 has 14 amino acids. Germline V gene sequence: CDR1 SGHRS, CDR2 YFSETQ. V dropped 0 bases and J dropped 4 bases, with 10 bases sitting between them. This TCR was sampled from an adult in good health. Sequencing used peripheral blood, obtained on day 0 of MenACWY control vaccination. The genes are TRBV5-1 and TRBJ2-5; D tentatively reads TRBD1 or TRBD2 (6 bases each). CDR3 residues: CASSLAGARETQYF. DNA for the CDR3: TGCGCCAGCAGCTTGGCGGGGGCCCGAGAGACCCAGTACTTC.